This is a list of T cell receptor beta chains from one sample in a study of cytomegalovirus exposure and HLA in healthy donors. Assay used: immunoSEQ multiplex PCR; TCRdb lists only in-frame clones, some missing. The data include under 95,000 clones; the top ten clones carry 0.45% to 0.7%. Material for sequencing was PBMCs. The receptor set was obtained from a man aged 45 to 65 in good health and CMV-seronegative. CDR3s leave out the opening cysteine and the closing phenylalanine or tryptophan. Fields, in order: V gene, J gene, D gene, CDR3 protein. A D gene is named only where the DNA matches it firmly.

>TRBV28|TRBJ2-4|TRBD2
ASSSGFGLAGGWKY
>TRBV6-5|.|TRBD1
ASSAGTGYEQY
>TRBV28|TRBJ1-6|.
ASSFPDFKAELYNSPLH
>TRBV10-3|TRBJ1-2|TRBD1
AISEKQGKRYT
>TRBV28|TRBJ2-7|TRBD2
ASSLISGGFQPYEQY
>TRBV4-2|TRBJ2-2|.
ASSQERGGTGELF
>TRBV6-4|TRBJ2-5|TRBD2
ASSARAGGETQY
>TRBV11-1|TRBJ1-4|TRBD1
ASSPTGATNEKLF
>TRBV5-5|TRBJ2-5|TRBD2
ASSPLWGGTQETQY
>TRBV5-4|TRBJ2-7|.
ASSFRERLSYEQY
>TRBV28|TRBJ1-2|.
ASSQGFYGYT
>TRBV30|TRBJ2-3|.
AWSFQGTDTQY
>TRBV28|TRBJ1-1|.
ASSPGVTEAF
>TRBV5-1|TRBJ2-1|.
ASSLDRIQDEQF
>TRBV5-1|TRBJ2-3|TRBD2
ASSLASGGDTQY
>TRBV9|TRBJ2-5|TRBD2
ASSVGLAESQETQY
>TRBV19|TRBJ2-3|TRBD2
ASSQSGGAADTQY
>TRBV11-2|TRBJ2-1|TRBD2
ASSSLTSKQF
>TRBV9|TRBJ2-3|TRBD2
ASRGTSGGRDTQY
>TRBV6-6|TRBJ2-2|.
ASNPPGSRAGELF
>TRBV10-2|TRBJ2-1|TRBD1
ASSERPGQGFNEQF
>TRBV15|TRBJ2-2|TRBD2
ATNTAGGDGELF
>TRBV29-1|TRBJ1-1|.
SVAGQRSGLEAF
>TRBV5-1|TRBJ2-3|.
ASSLGQAKDTQY
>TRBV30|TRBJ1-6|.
GGRWFNSPLH
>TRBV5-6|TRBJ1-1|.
ASSPLTGTGRPNTEAF
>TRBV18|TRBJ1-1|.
ASSPTRRVGTEAF
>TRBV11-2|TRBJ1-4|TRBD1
ASSFRQGLNEKLF
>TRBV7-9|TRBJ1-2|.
ASSLSGQTWHYGYT
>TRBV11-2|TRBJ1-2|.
ASSLDSGRGRGYT
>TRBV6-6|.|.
ATSPGGYEQY
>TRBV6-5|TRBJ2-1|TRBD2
ASSYSGLAAYNEQF
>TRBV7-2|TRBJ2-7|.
ASSFVGGTYEQY
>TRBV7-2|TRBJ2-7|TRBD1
ASSQDRVGEQY
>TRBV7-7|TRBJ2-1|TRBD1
ATGTGVGNEQF
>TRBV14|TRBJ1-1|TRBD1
ASSQIRMTGRNTEAF
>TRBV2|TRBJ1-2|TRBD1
ASSEAQTGSYGYT
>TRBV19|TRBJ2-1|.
ASSFAGTPNYNEQF
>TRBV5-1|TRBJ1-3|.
ASSPDSRSGNTIY
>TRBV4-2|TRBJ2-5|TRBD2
ASSQGSSGGERETQY
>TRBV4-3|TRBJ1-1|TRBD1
ASSQGRTGGFLYPAF
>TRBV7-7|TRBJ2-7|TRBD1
ASSLGQGKTYEQY
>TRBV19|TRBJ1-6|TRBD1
ASSIYPPGGYSPLH
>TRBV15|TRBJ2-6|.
ATSRGGGSGANVLT
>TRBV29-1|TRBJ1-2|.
SVARVNYGYT
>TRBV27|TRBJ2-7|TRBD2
ASKERGAWDEQY
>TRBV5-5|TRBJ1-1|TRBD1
ASSLEWTGGVGAF
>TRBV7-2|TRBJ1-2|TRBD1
ASSGQGIGYT
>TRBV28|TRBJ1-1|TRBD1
ASSLPGQGVTEAF
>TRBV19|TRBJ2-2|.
ASSSNRAGELF
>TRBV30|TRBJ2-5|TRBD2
AWSLIAGHAETQY
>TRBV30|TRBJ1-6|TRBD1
AWRWTGFGFNSPLH
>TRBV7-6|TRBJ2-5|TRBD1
ASSLEWDREETQY
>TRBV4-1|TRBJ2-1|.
ASSQGSYNEQF
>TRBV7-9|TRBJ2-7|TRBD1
ASSSSGTGNYEQY